This TCR beta chain comes out of a study of shared clonotypes between healthy human individuals. Background on the study: The cohort comprised a couple of women and a few men. Their ages spanned 18 to 49 years.

Study results and caveats: Shared clonotypes across all four donors exceeded non-shared ones in generation probability.

The sample holds one count of this clone. What it recognizes is unknown. Into CD45RA+ naive and CD45RA-negative memory subsets, the CD4+ cells were split. The CDR3 runs to 16 residues. The protocol was immunoSEQ multiplex PCR, while the TCRdb copy is restricted to in-frame clones and leaves out a portion. In the table there are around 2.5 million clones, roughly 93% of which are singletons. This receptor was taken from a man in his late teens or twenties in good health. Some clones in this sample may be carry-over from other donors' samples. The source material was naive CD4+ T cells from PBMCs. The subset is: CD45RA+ positively selected. The J gene is TRBJ1-2, the V gene TRBV12-2; the DNA was not used to check the table's D call, TRBD1. TRBV12-2 is reported as a pseudogene. CDR3 nucleotide sequence: TGTGCAAGTCGCTTAGGGGACAGCGCATCTAACTATGGCTACACCTTC. Residues: CASRLGDSASNYGYTF.